The 29 T cell receptor beta chains listed next were all sequenced from one sample in a study of T cells in Graves' hyperthyroidism and ophthalmopathy. Authors of the study amplified TCR beta CDR3 regions from RNA transcripts. The HTBI primer set was used in a first-round RT-PCR of the TCR CDR3. In TCRdb, the multiplex PCR reads were re-called with MiXCR into one record per CDR3 protein. The sample lists more than 300,000 distinct CDR3 sequences; about 18% were seen once. Sequenced sample: blood. These receptors came from a woman aged 25 to 45 with Graves' hyperthyroidism that later progressed to Graves' ophthalmopathy.

This clonotype was observed many times. The rearrangement links TRBV27 to TRBJ2-3, with 13 nucleotides matching TRBD2. The CDR3 has 16 residues. The J segment lost 6 bases and the V segment lost 10 bases, leaving 13 bases of the junction unmatched. From germline, CDR1 is MNHEY and CDR2 SMNVEV (reference sequence). CDR3 bases: TGTGCCACCCTCTTACTAGCGGGGGGGCAAGGGGATACGCAGTATTTT. Its protein product is CATLLLAGGQGDTQYF.

This clonotype occurred many times. The V call is TRBV28, the J call TRBJ2-7, with no clear D. Germline values: CDR1 MDHEN, CDR2 SYDVKM. Trimming took 3 bases from V and 4 from J, leaving 13 bases between them. The CDR3 has 14 amino acids. In nucleotides, the CDR3 is TGTGCCAGCAGTTTTGTGGCATGGCCTTACGAGCAGTACTTC. This translates into CASSFVAWPYEQYF.

In regard to this clonotype: One end of the junction varies from germline; a read error may be responsible. V is TRBV28 and J is TRBJ2-7; a possible D gene is TRBD1 (5 bases). Per the germline V gene, CDR1 is MDHEN and CDR2 is SYDVKM. The CDR3 extends over 18 amino acids. The CDR3 loop reads CASSSLQGYELSVYERYF. For the CDR3, the DNA is TGTGCCAGCAGTTCTCTTCAGGGATATGAACTCTCAGTCTACGAGCGGTACTTC.

This clonotype was seen more than once but under ten times. The chain employs TRBV19 and TRBJ1-4; 8 bases agree with TRBD1. This CDR3 region has 14 residues. The J segment lost 7 bases and the V segment lost 7 bases, leaving 8 bases of the junction unmatched. Germline V gives CDR1 LNHDA, CDR2 SQIVND (reference sequence). CDR3 nucleotides: TGTGCCAGTACCCCATACGGACAGGGTGAAAAACTGTTTTTT. Its translation: CASTPYGQGEKLFF.

This clonotype was found many times. V usage is TRBV11-1 and J usage is TRBJ2-5; D uncertain. The CDR3 loop spans 13 amino acids. V was clipped by 1 base and J by 5 bases, with 8 bases between them. Germline CDR1 SGHAT, CDR2 FQDESV (reference sequence). The chain's CDR3 is CASSLGDGETQYF. CDR3 bases: TGTGCCAGCAGCTTAGGCGATGGCGAGACCCAGTACTTC.

In the case of this clonotype: Being one base from a much bigger clone, this may be a read error. The chain links TRBV6-1 to TRBJ1-1, with a weak D call TRBD1 (6 bases). From germline, CDR1 is MNHNS and CDR2 SASEGT. CDR3 length: 11 amino acids. The DNA for the CDR3 is TGTGCCGGCAGGGGATGGCCTGAAGCTTTCTTT. It encodes CAGRGWPEAFF.

This clonotype was seen more than once but under ten times. This may arise from a read error, as a much more abundant clone is one base away. The chain employs TRBV27 and TRBJ2-7; 13 nucleotides align to TRBD2. The junction had 5 bases not matched to a gene; V was cut back by 9 bases and J by 3 bases. Germline CDR1 reads MNHEY; CDR2 reads SMNVEV (reference sequence). This CDR3 has 14 residues. CDR3 region: CASQTSGGIYEQYF. The CDR3 DNA follows: TGTGCCAGTCAGACTAGCGGGGGGATCTACGAGCAGTACTTC.

This clonotype was counted between two and nine times. CDR3 region: CSARDRRGVADTQYF. CDR3 DNA sequence: TGCAGTGCTAGAGATCGGCGGGGGGTTGCAGATACGCAGTATTTT. The V and J genes are TRBV20-1 and TRBJ2-3, with 8 bases fitting TRBD2. The V gene's germline CDR1 is DFQATT and CDR2 SNEGSKA (reference sequence). There are 15 residues in the CDR3. The J segment lost 4 bases and the V segment lost 0 bases, leaving 6 bases of the junction unmatched.

This clonotype was detected many times. The chain combines TRBV2 with TRBJ2-2; TRBD1 matches 7 bases. The V gene's germline CDR1 is SNHLY and CDR2 FYNNEI. V lost 5 bases and J lost 6; bases outside the gene matches: 6. The CDR3 loop spans 14 amino acids. CDR3 amino acids: CASSPTGEAGELFF. The CDR3 nucleotides read TGTGCCAGCAGTCCAACAGGGGAAGCCGGGGAGCTGTTTTTT.

This clonotype was detected only once. The chain is built from TRBV4-1 and TRBJ2-1; 9 bases align to TRBD2. The V gene end was trimmed by 2 bases and the J gene end by 2 bases; junction bases not matched to a gene: 4. Germline loops: CDR1 MGHRA, CDR2 YSYEKL. The CDR3 runs to 16 residues. For the CDR3, the DNA is TGCGCCAGCAGCCAAAAGGGGACTAGCCCCTACAATGAGCAGTTCTTC. Protein product: CASSQKGTSPYNEQFF.

This clonotype occurred many times. The V gene is TRBV2, the J gene TRBJ2-7, with D possibly matching TRBD2 (6 bases). V lost 7 bases to trimming and J lost 0 bases, with 16 bases between them. The CDR3 spans 15 residues. Germline V lookup: CDR1 SNHLY, CDR2 FYNNEI. The CDR3 DNA sequence: TGTGCCAGCACCAGGGACTTTTGGGACTCCTACGAGCAGTACTTC. Translation gives CASTRDFWDSYEQYF.

The table lists this clonotype with many counts. This sequence joins TRBV29-1 and TRBJ2-5; 10 nucleotides match TRBD1. Unmatched junction bases numbered 7, after V lost 7 bases and J lost 5 bases. Germline assignment: CDR1 SQVTM and CDR2 ANQGSEA. The CDR3 has 13 residues. The CDR3 sequence: CSGRTGGTETQYF. The DNA for the CDR3 is TGCAGCGGCAGGACAGGGGGTACCGAGACCCAGTACTTC. The full variable domain, with the rest looked up from reference TRBV29-1 and TRBJ2-5, is SAVISQKPSRDICQRGTSLTIQCQVDSQVTMMFWYRQQPGQSLTLIATANQGSEATYESGFVIDKFPISRPNLTFSTLTVSNMSPEDSSIYLCSGRTGGTETQYFGPGTRLLVL.

This clonotype was picked up many times. The CDR3 DNA follows: TGTGCCAGCAGCGGCGGACAGGTGCCGTCCTACGAGCAGTACTTC. Translation gives CASSGGQVPSYEQYF. This chain joins TRBV2 and TRBJ2-7; 7 nucleotides line up with TRBD1. V was pared by 6 bases and J by 1 base, with 9 bases of the junction left unmatched. The CDR3 is 15 residues long. In germline, CDR1 is SNHLY, CDR2 FYNNEI.

In this sample, this clonotype turned up many times. The chain has TRBV2 and TRBJ1-1; 9 bases line up with TRBD1. Germline loops: CDR1 SNHLY, CDR2 FYNNEI. After removal of 6 bases from V and 1 base from J, the junction contained 6 bases not matched to a gene. This CDR3 spans 15 amino acids. CDR3 DNA sequence: TGTGCCAGCAGGGGGGACAGGGACGAGAACACTGAAGCTTTCTTT. Its translation: CASRGDRDENTEAFF.

The rearrangement joins TRBV7-2 to TRBJ1-2; 11 positions agree with TRBD1. Losses at the gene ends were 4 bases for V and 5 bases for J; bases not matched to a gene: 6. The germline V gene has CDR1 SGHTA and CDR2 FQGNSA. The CDR3 consists of 15 residues. The CDR3 nucleotides read TGTGCCAGCAGCTGGACAGGGGGCGCCGATTATGGCTACACCTTC. Its translation: CASSWTGGADYGYTF.

This clonotype was counted many times. This sequence joins TRBV28 and TRBJ2-7; D is unresolved. The CDR3 sequence is 14 residues long. The germline gives CDR1 MDHEN, CDR2 SYDVKM. The germline V and J ends were trimmed by 6 bases and 1 base, with 13 bases remaining between them. The CDR3 DNA sequence: TGTGCCAGCAGCCCCTTGGCGACTTCCTACGAGCAGTACTTC. Translation: CASSPLATSYEQYF.

A word on this clonotype: A far bigger clonotype differs at one base, so this is likely a read error. The rearrangement uses TRBV6-2 or TRBV6-3 and TRBJ1-2; D gene uncertain. This CDR3 has 11 amino acids. Looked up from germline, CDR1 is MNHEY and CDR2 is SVGEGT. CDR3 nucleotides: TGTGCCAGCAGTTTCAACTATGGCCACACCTTC. Protein sequence: CASSFNYGHTF.

This clonotype has just a few counts. This rearrangement joins TRBV7-9 to TRBJ2-6, with no clear D. V lost 2 bases and J 2 bases, leaving 4 bases between the germline ends. Germline V CDR1 and CDR2: SEHNR, FQNEAQ (reference sequence). This CDR3 has 14 amino acids. CDR3 sequence reads: CASSLFPGANVLTF. CDR3 in DNA: TGTGCCAGCAGCTTATTTCCTGGGGCCAACGTCCTGACTTTC. The full variable domain, with the rest looked up from reference TRBV7-9 and TRBJ2-6, is DTGVSQNPRHKITKRGQNVTFRCDPISEHNRLYWYRQTLGQGPEFLTYFQNEAQLEKSRLLSDRFSAERPKGSFSTLEIQRTEQGDSAMYLCASSLFPGANVLTFGAGSRLTVL.

This clonotype was recorded a few times. The chain joins TRBV6-1 to TRBJ1-6, with 7 nucleotides matching TRBD1. This CDR3 is built from 15 residues. V trimming: 4 bases; J trimming: 3 bases; junction bases outside the gene matches: 3. Per the germline V gene, CDR1 is MNHNS and CDR2 is SASEGT. The CDR3 sequence is CASSGAGGYNSPLHF. Here the CDR3 DNA reads TGTGCCAGCAGTGGTGCAGGGGGCTATAATTCACCCCTCCACTTT.

This clonotype was picked up many times. This chain connects TRBV12-3 or TRBV12-4 to TRBJ2-3; 9 nucleotides align to TRBD2. CDR3 length equals 15 residues. The junction had 8 bases not matched to a gene; V was cut back by 5 bases and J by 5 bases. The CDR3 reads CASSPPASGVDTQYF. CDR3 bases: TGTGCCAGCAGTCCCCCGGCTAGCGGGGTAGATACGCAGTATTTT.

V gene TRBV9 combines with J gene TRBJ2-5, with TRBD1 as a possible D gene (6 bases). The germline CDR1 and CDR2 sequences are SGDLS and YYNGEE. Deletions cut 4 bases from V and 2 bases from J, with 21 bases between. This CDR3 contains 17 residues. As DNA, the CDR3 is TGTGCCAGCAGCCCGCCCCCAGGAACCCAGGGGCAAGAGACCCAGTACTTC. Translated, it gives CASSPPPGTQGQETQYF.

This clonotype was seen only a few times. This chain connects TRBV5-1 to TRBJ1-2, with 10 bases lining up with TRBD1. The V gene end was trimmed by 0 bases and the J gene end by 3 bases; junction bases not matched to a gene: 2. Germline V gene sequence: CDR1 SGHRS, CDR2 YFSETQ. The CDR3 sequence is 15 residues long. The CDR3 nucleotides read TGCGCCAGCAGCTTGGGACAGGGGGCACACTATGGCTACACCTTC. It is translated as CASSLGQGAHYGYTF.

The sample holds many counts of this clonotype. The chain uses TRBV12-3 or TRBV12-4 and TRBJ2-7; D is uncertain. The CDR3 spans 13 residues. The V end lost 2 bases, the J end lost 4 bases, and 9 bases lay between the germline ends. CDR3 protein: CASSLWGKYEQYF. CDR3 nucleotides: TGTGCCAGCAGTTTATGGGGAAAATACGAGCAGTACTTC.

At least ten counts were recorded for this clonotype. The chain recombines TRBV10-3 with TRBJ2-7; 8 bases fit TRBD2. The germline CDR1 and CDR2 sequences are ENHRY and SYGVKD. The length of the CDR3 is 18 residues. Losses at the gene ends were 9 bases for V and 2 bases for J; bases not matched to a gene: 21. CDR3 protein: CAIRGKLAGNQAAYEQYF. The CDR3 DNA reads TGTGCCATTCGGGGCAAGTTAGCGGGAAATCAGGCGGCCTACGAGCAGTACTTC.

The V call is TRBV30, the J call TRBJ2-1; D uncertain. Trimming removed 2 bases at V and 1 base at J, with 6 bases between. The CDR3 loop spans 13 amino acids. Germline V gene data show CDR1 as GTSNPN and CDR2 as SVGIG (reference sequence). CDR3 bases: TGTGCCTGGAGTACGGATTCCTACAATGAGCAGTTCTTC. Its translation: CAWSTDSYNEQFF.

The chain recombines TRBV27 with TRBJ2-5; 10 bases are a match to TRBD2. Germline V CDR1 and CDR2: MNHEY, SMNVEV (reference sequence). This CDR3 is built from 16 residues. Germline trimming cut 4 bases from V and 5 bases from J; bases unmatched to any gene: 10. The CDR3, as DNA: TGTGCCAGCAGTTCCATTCAGCGGGAGGGCCGGGAGACCCAGTACTTC. As protein: CASSSIQREGRETQYF.

The chain is built from TRBV6-9 and TRBJ1-1; no definite D call. The CDR3 has 17 residues. Per germline, CDR1 MNHGY and CDR2 SVAAGI. V lost 2 bases and J lost 1, with 17 bases in between. The CDR3 spells CASSYGDRWPENTEAFF. CDR3 nucleotides: TGTGCCAGCAGTTATGGGGATCGATGGCCGGAGAACACTGAAGCTTTCTTT.

This clonotype appeared a few times. Compared with germline, one end of the junction differs, possibly owing to a read error. This chain connects TRBV28 to TRBJ1-1; unclear D gene. This CDR3 comprises 15 residues. The germline gives CDR1 MDHEN, CDR2 SYDVKM. CDR3 DNA: TGTGCCAGCAGTTTAAGAGCGAGTGTGAACACTGGAGCTTTCTTT. Amino acid sequence: CASSLRASVNTGAFF.

This clonotype was observed at least ten times. This chain links TRBV5-1 with TRBJ2-3; 7 bases line up with TRBD2. The length of the CDR3 is 17 residues. Germline V CDR1 and CDR2: SGHRS, YFSETQ. J lost 4 bases, V lost 4 bases, and 15 bases had no gene match. The CDR3 region is CASSSRLREDNSDTQYF. The CDR3 nucleotides read TGCGCCAGCAGCAGTCGGTTACGGGAGGATAACTCAGATACGCAGTATTTT.